The T cell receptor beta chain described here comes from a study of blood T cell repertoires in COVID-19. Study overall: COVID-19 samples collected from the United States, Italy and Spain covered acute and convalescent phases. PBMCs, B-cell-depleted T cells, or T cells provided the cDNA or gDNA that made up the material.

Sequenced by immunoSEQ multiplex PCR; TCRdb stores in-frame clones only, minus some. Altogether around 480,000 clones are present, approximately 86% being singletons, with the ten largest covering around 0.64%. V was cut by 8 bases and J by 2 bases, with 12 bases left in between. Per germline, CDR1 SNHLY and CDR2 FYNNEI. This CDR3 comprises 13 residues. Ages ranged from about 18 to 89 years, with residence in approximately 23 US areas. Resolution of symptoms, clearance, or two negative PCRs was present in recovered Cohort 3 donors. The genes are TRBV2 and TRBJ1-1, with D uncertain. This receptor was obtained from a woman under 30 who had recovered from COVID-19. The sequenced sample was PBMCs or T cells enriched from blood (not recorded which). CDR3 loop: CASGGEINTEAFF. CDR3 DNA sequence: TGTGCCAGCGGCGGGGAGATTAACACTGAAGCTTTCTTT.